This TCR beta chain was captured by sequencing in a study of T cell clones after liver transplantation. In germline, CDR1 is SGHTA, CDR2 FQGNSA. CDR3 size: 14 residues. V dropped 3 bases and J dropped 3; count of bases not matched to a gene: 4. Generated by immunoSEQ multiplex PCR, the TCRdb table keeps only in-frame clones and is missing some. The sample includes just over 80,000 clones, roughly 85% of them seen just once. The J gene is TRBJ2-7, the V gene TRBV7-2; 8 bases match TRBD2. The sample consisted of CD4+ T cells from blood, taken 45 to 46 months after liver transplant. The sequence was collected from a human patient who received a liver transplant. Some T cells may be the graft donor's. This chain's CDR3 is CASSLGLGYYEQYF. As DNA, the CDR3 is TGTGCCAGCAGCTTGGGACTAGGATACTACGAGCAGTACTTC.